This T cell receptor (beta chain) was sequenced in a study of PD-1 blockade in classical Hodgkin lymphoma. Generated by immunoSEQ multiplex PCR, the TCRdb table keeps only in-frame clones and is missing some. The top ten clones hold roughly 0.88% of a sample with fewer than 15,000 clones, roughly four fifths of them seen once. As for time point: cycle 4 day 1 (C4D1), after less than 7 weeks of nivolumab. Each patient experienced a relapse that followed autologous stem cell transplantation, and brentuximab vedotin exposure varied. Thawed PBMCs yielded CD4+ T cells through magnetic negative selection. The clonotype comes from a human donor with classical Hodgkin lymphoma. Here the sequenced sample was CD4+ T cells from blood, taken before the fourth cycle of nivolumab.

For the CDR3, the DNA is TGTGCCAGCAGCCCGGGGACAGGGAACTACGAGCAGTACTTC. It encodes CASSPGTGNYEQYF. The chain is built from TRBV7-2 and TRBJ2-7; 9 bases line up with TRBD1. Trimming removed 5 bases from V and 3 bases from J; junction bases left unmatched: 5. CDR1 is SGHTA and CDR2 is FQGNSA in the germline V gene. There are 14 residues in the CDR3.